Listed here are 32 T cell receptor beta chains from one sample, sequenced in a study of T cell changes during pregnancy in multiple sclerosis. Generated by immunoSEQ multiplex PCR, the TCRdb table keeps only in-frame clones and is missing some. Altogether tens of thousands of clones are present, approximately 92% being singletons, with the ten largest covering over 6%. Sample: CD8+ T cells from peripheral blood mononuclear cells, taken in the third trimester of pregnancy. The receptor set was obtained from a female donor with multiple sclerosis, enrolled in a pregnancy study.

The J gene is TRBJ1-1, the V gene TRBV16; 9 bases are shared with TRBD1. CDR3 size: 13 residues. Germline CDR1 is KGHSY and CDR2 is FQNENV. J was trimmed by 6 bases and V by 8 bases; bases with no gene match: 7. The CDR3 protein is CASGGQGEAEAFF. In nucleotides, the CDR3 is TGTGCCAGCGGGGGACAGGGCGAGGCTGAAGCTTTCTTT.

J is TRBJ1-1 and V is TRBV28, with 7 bases fitting TRBD1. Germline V lookup: CDR1 MDHEN, CDR2 SYDVKM. Trimming took 3 bases from V and 4 from J; bases not matched to a gene: 8. CDR3 length: 15 residues. CDR3 in amino acids: CASSFPNRGGTEAFF. The CDR3 DNA reads TGTGCCAGCAGTTTCCCTAACAGGGGAGGCACTGAAGCTTTCTTT. Looking up the rest from reference TRBV28 and TRBJ1-1 gives the full variable domain: DVKVTQSSRYLVKRTGEKVFLECVQDMDHENMFWYRQDPGLGLRLIYFSYDVKMKEKGDIPEGYSVSREKKERFSLILESASTNQTSMYLCASSFPNRGGTEAFFGQGTRLTVV.

V and J are TRBV10-1 and TRBJ2-3, with a weak D call TRBD2 (5 bases). This CDR3 spans 15 amino acids. Germline values: CDR1 WNHNN, CDR2 SYGVQD (reference sequence). V was shortened by 4 bases and J by 5 bases, with 16 bases between the two germline ends. This chain's CDR3 is CASSATKGAVDTQYF. CDR3 DNA sequence: TGCGCCAGCAGTGCGACAAAGGGAGCGGTAGATACGCAGTATTTT.

A single count supports this clone. This chain joins TRBV9 and TRBJ2-7; 8 bases line up with TRBD2. Germline CDR1 and CDR2: SGDLS and YYNGEE. This CDR3 has 15 amino acids. V lost 3 bases to trimming and J lost 2 bases; unmatched junction nucleotides: 7. CDR3 sequence reads: CASSGSGGITYEQYF. CDR3 bases: TGTGCCAGCAGCGGCTCGGGGGGGATAACCTACGAGCAGTACTTC. Supplemented by reference TRBV9 and TRBJ2-7, the full variable domain reads DSGVTQTPKHLITATGQRVTLRCSPRSGDLSVYWYQQSLDQGLQFLIQYYNGEERAKGNILERFSAQQFPDLHSELNLSSLELGDSALYFCASSGSGGITYEQYFGPGTRLTVT.

The table lists this clone with a count of one. V usage is TRBV6-5 and J usage is TRBJ1-1; D may be TRBD1 (5 bases). The V and J ends lost 11 bases and 3 bases respectively, with 13 bases between them. Germline V gene sequence: CDR1 MNHEY, CDR2 SVGAGI. The CDR3 extends over 12 amino acids. CDR3: CAARGGDTEAFF. The CDR3 DNA sequence: TGTGCCGCCCGCGGGGGGGACACTGAAGCTTTCTTT.

J is TRBJ1-1 and V is TRBV7-3; D ambiguous. V lost 5 bases, J lost 1 base, and 8 bases lay in between. The CDR3 runs 13 residues. The germline V gene encodes CDR1 SGHTA and CDR2 FQGTGA. CDR3 bases: TGTGCCAGCAGCCTTTCCGGGAACACTGAAGCTTTCTTT. Amino acids: CASSLSGNTEAFF.

The chain is built from TRBV27 and TRBJ2-7, with a weak D call TRBD2 (6 bases). The CDR3 length is 15 residues. Trimming left V 3 bases short and J 3 bases short, with 15 bases between. Germline lookup yields CDR1 MNHEY and CDR2 SMNVEV (reference sequence). The CDR3 DNA follows: TGTGCCAGCAGTTTTTCGGGGGACCCCTTCTACGAGCAGTACTTC. Translating gives CASSFSGDPFYEQYF.

The chain uses TRBV27 and TRBJ1-2; D possibly corresponds to TRBD1 (5 bases). CDR1 is MNHEY, CDR2 SMNVEV, per germline (reference sequence). Trimming pared 7 bases from V and 6 bases from J, leaving 15 bases between. The CDR3 has 13 amino acids. CDR3 nucleotides: TGTGCCAGCAATAACGGGACTTTCCATGGCTACACCTTC. Its translation: CASNNGTFHGYTF.

This clone was recorded once. Written as DNA, the CDR3 is TGTGCCAGCAGTCCCGGGACACCCACAGATACGCAGTATTTT. This codes for CASSPGTPTDTQYF. The chain is built from TRBV6-5 and TRBJ2-3, with a possible D match to TRBD1 (6 bases). Germline values: CDR1 MNHEY, CDR2 SVGAGI. CDR3 length: 14 residues. With 5 bases removed from V and 2 bases from J, the gap between germline ends came to 11 bases.

The CDR3: CASRAGGTYEQYF. The CDR3 bases are TGTGCCAGTAGGGCGGGGGGAACCTACGAGCAGTACTTC. V gene TRBV19 combines with J gene TRBJ2-7; 8 bases fit TRBD2. This CDR3 spans 13 amino acids. The V segment lost 6 bases and the J segment 2 bases; nucleotides outside the gene matches: 3. Germline V gene sequence: CDR1 LNHDA, CDR2 SQIVND (reference sequence).

This clone was seen once. CDR3 loop: CASSLTSGGLDTQYF. DNA for the CDR3: TGTGCCAGCAGCTTAACTAGCGGGGGCTTAGATACGCAGTATTTT. This sequence joins TRBV7-2 and TRBJ2-3; TRBD2 matches 11 bases. The CDR3 is 15 amino acids. The germline V gene encodes CDR1 SGHTA and CDR2 FQGNSA. After removal of 2 bases from V and 5 bases from J, the junction contained 3 bases not matched to a gene.

DNA of the CDR3: TGTGCCAGCAGTCCCCCCCTAAGCACGGAGGACACAGATACGCAGTATTTT. Encoded protein: CASSPPLSTEDTDTQYF. The chain recombines TRBV28 with TRBJ2-3, with D possibly being TRBD2 (5 bases). The V gene's germline CDR1 is MDHEN and CDR2 SYDVKM. Trimming stripped 5 bases from V and 2 bases from J, with 20 bases between. This CDR3 comprises 17 residues.

The chain joins TRBV15 to TRBJ2-7, with 10 bases identical to TRBD1. The CDR3 totals 17 residues. Germline V gene data show CDR1 as LNHNV and CDR2 as YYDKDF (reference sequence). The V segment lost 5 bases and the J segment 1 base; nucleotides outside the gene matches: 11. CDR3 sequence: CATSGISDRGFSYEQYF. DNA for the CDR3: TGTGCCACCAGCGGGATATCGGACAGGGGGTTTTCCTACGAGCAGTACTTC.

The chain links TRBV14 to TRBJ1-4, with 7 bases fitting TRBD1. The CDR3 consists of 15 residues. CDR1 is SGHDN, CDR2 FVKESK, per germline. V trimming: 3 bases; J trimming: 3 bases; junction bases outside the gene matches: 4. The CDR3 DNA sequence: TGTGCCAGCAGCCAGGAGGGACAGTCTAATGAAAAACTGTTTTTT. As protein: CASSQEGQSNEKLFF.

The CDR3 nucleotides are TGTGCCAGCAGCGTAGAGGGGACACCGACTAATGAAAAACTGTTTTTT. Protein product: CASSVEGTPTNEKLFF. V is TRBV9 and J is TRBJ1-4; a possible D gene is TRBD1 (6 bases). There are 16 residues in the CDR3. CDR1 SGDLS and CDR2 YYNGEE come from the germline V gene. Trimming removed 0 bases from V and 2 bases from J, with 11 bases in between.

J is TRBJ2-5 and V is TRBV21-1; the table's D call of TRBD2 was not tested on the DNA. TRBV21-1 is a pseudogene locus. This CDR3 comprises 12 residues. The CDR3 region is CASSPREETQYF. CDR3 DNA sequence: TGTGCCAGCAGCCCGAGGGAAGAGACCCAGTACTTC.

The chain carries TRBV27 and TRBJ1-3; 11 nucleotides align to TRBD1. The V gene's germline CDR1 is MNHEY and CDR2 SMNVEV (reference sequence). J lost 3 bases, V lost 5 bases, and 3 bases had no gene match. This CDR3 region has 15 residues. For the CDR3, the DNA is TGTGCCAGCAGTCCGGGACAGGGGGTTGGAAACACCATATATTTT. This translates into CASSPGQGVGNTIYF.

This chain connects TRBV4-2 to TRBJ2-7; tentative D call: TRBD2 (7 bases). Germline CDR1 reads LGHNA; CDR2 reads YNFKEQ. The CDR3 has 16 amino acids. The V and J ends lost 0 bases and 0 bases respectively, with 12 bases between them. CDR3 protein: CASSQDEGGGSYEQYF. In nucleotides, the CDR3 is TGTGCCAGCAGCCAAGATGAAGGGGGGGGCTCCTACGAGCAGTACTTC.

This clone was seen once. J is TRBJ1-1 and V is TRBV7-2; D unclear. This CDR3 is built from 13 residues. V lost 5 bases, J lost 0 bases, and 7 bases lay in between. CDR1 is SGHTA, CDR2 FQGNSA, per germline. The CDR3 protein is CASSVQVNTEAFF. In DNA form, the CDR3 reads TGTGCCAGCAGCGTCCAGGTGAACACTGAAGCTTTCTTT.

The gene calls are TRBV7-8 and TRBJ2-7, with unresolved D. V was cut by 0 bases and J by 2 bases, with 5 bases left in between. Germline values: CDR1 SGHVS, CDR2 FQNEAQ. This CDR3 region has 13 residues. CDR3 residues: CASSLALTYEQYF. The CDR3 nucleotides read TGTGCCAGCAGCTTAGCGTTAACCTACGAGCAGTACTTC.

The chain recombines TRBV6-4 with TRBJ1-1, with TRBD1 identical over 9 bases. Germline lookup yields CDR1 MRHNA and CDR2 SNTAGT. Trimming took 4 bases from V and 0 from J; bases not matched to a gene: 15. This CDR3 has 19 residues. This chain's CDR3 is CASSGEGTGLTTVNTEAFF. The CDR3 region has the DNA TGTGCCAGCAGTGGAGAAGGGACAGGGTTGACCACCGTGAACACTGAAGCTTTCTTT.

The chain couples TRBV13 to TRBJ2-7, with D perhaps TRBD1 (5 bases). The CDR3 spans 14 residues. Germline CDR1 is PRHDT and CDR2 is FYEKMQ (reference sequence). V was cut by 5 bases and J by 5 bases, with 16 bases left in between. CDR3 region: CASSPWGRWDEQYF. The CDR3 DNA is TGTGCCAGCAGCCCCTGGGGCCGTTGGGACGAGCAGTACTTC. Full variable domain (outside the CDR3, taken from reference TRBV13 and TRBJ2-7): AAGVIQSPRHLIKEKRETATLKCYPIPRHDTVYWYQQGPGQDPQFLISFYEKMQSDKGSIPDRFSAQQFSDYHSELNMSSLELGDSALYFCASSPWGRWDEQYFGPGTRLTVT.

This clone showed up just once. The chain couples TRBV5-4 to TRBJ2-5; TRBD1 matches 9 bases. V was pared by 0 bases and J by 4 bases, with 4 bases of the junction left unmatched. In germline, CDR1 is SGHNT, CDR2 YYREEE (reference sequence). There are 15 residues in the CDR3. The CDR3 loop reads CASSLVGQGAETQYF. In nucleotides, the CDR3 is TGTGCCAGCAGCTTGGTGGGACAGGGTGCAGAGACCCAGTACTTC.

This clone has a single count. This sequence joins TRBV5-4 and TRBJ2-3; 8 nucleotides align to TRBD2. Trimming took 2 bases from V and 7 from J; bases not matched to a gene: 9. This CDR3 region has 15 residues. CDR1 and CDR2 (germline): SGHNT, YYREEE (reference sequence). CDR3 amino acids: CASSFSGGPSHTQYF. The DNA for the CDR3 is TGTGCCAGCAGCTTCTCGGGAGGGCCCAGTCATACGCAGTATTTT. The complete variable domain, with remaining parts taken from reference TRBV5-4 and TRBJ2-3, reads ETGVTQSPTHLIKTRGQQVTLRCSSQSGHNTVSWYQQALGQGPQFIFQYYREEENGRGNFPPRFSGLQFPNYSSELNVNALELDDSALYLCASSFSGGPSHTQYFGPGTRLTVL.

This rearrangement joins TRBV5-8 to TRBJ2-1; TRBD2 agrees at 7 bases. There are 16 residues in the CDR3. Germline trimming cut 6 bases from V and 4 bases from J; bases unmatched to any gene: 13. Germline assignment: CDR1 SGHTS and CDR2 YDEGEE. CDR3 nucleotide sequence: TGTGCCAGCACCCCTTTTGGGGGGGGTATATACAATGAGCAGTTCTTC. Protein sequence: CASTPFGGGIYNEQFF.

The chain combines TRBV10-3 with TRBJ2-5; 12 nucleotides match TRBD2. This CDR3 comprises 15 residues. Germline assignment: CDR1 ENHRY and CDR2 SYGVKD. V shed 4 bases and J 4 bases; nucleotides not matched to a gene: 4. The CDR3 loop is CAISASGGAGETQYF. The CDR3 DNA sequence: TGTGCCATCAGTGCTAGCGGGGGGGCCGGAGAGACCCAGTACTTC.

The chain is built from TRBV5-1 and TRBJ2-5; tentatively, D is TRBD2 (5 bases). CDR3 length: 14 amino acids. In germline, CDR1 is SGHRS, CDR2 YFSETQ. V was trimmed by 0 bases and J by 4 bases, leaving 10 bases between them. CDR3 coding DNA: TGCGCCAGCAGCTTGGTTCCCGGAGGAGAGACCCAGTACTTC. Its translation is CASSLVPGGETQYF.

The chain combines TRBV6-1 with TRBJ1-3; D may be TRBD1 (6 bases). The CDR3 has 15 amino acids. V lost 2 bases to trimming and J lost 7 bases, with 15 bases between them. The V gene's germline CDR1 is MNHNS and CDR2 SASEGT. CDR3 protein: CASSEPAGEYNTIYF. As DNA, the CDR3 is TGTGCCAGCAGTGAACCCGCAGGGGAATATAACACCATATATTTT.

In this sample, this clone turned up once. The chain recombines TRBV28 with TRBJ2-7, with D perhaps TRBD2 (6 bases). CDR3 length: 14 amino acids. Germline V gene lookup returns CDR1 MDHEN and CDR2 SYDVKM. The V end was cut by 5 bases, the J end by 3 bases, with 14 bases between. For the CDR3, the DNA is TGTGCCAGCAGTCCTGAGGGGACTTACTACGAGCAGTACTTC. Translated, it gives CASSPEGTYYEQYF.

The count of this clone is one. CDR3 DNA sequence: TGTGCCAGCAGCCCGGCGGGACCCTACAATGAGCAGTTCTTC. Translation gives CASSPAGPYNEQFF. The chain has TRBV27 and TRBJ2-1; possible D gene TRBD2, 6 bases. Deletions cut 6 bases from V and 2 bases from J, with 11 bases between. Germline CDR1 reads MNHEY; CDR2 reads SMNVEV (reference sequence). CDR3 size: 14 residues.

This clone ranks as medium-sized. CDR3 coding DNA: TGTGCCATAGGGACAGGCTCCCTCTACGAGCAGTACTTC. Protein sequence: CAIGTGSLYEQYF. The chain links TRBV10-3 to TRBJ2-7; 8 positions agree with TRBD1. This CDR3 region has 13 residues. CDR1 and CDR2 (germline): ENHRY, SYGVKD. The J segment lost 3 bases and the V segment lost 9 bases, leaving 7 bases of the junction unmatched.

The J gene is TRBJ1-4, the V gene TRBV13, with 8 bases that match TRBD1. V lost 5 bases to trimming and J lost 5 bases; unmatched junction nucleotides: 10. CDR3 length: 16 residues. Per the germline V gene, CDR1 is PRHDT and CDR2 is FYEKMQ (reference sequence). The CDR3 here is CASSRTGWKANEKLFF. The CDR3 DNA reads as TGTGCCAGCAGCCGGACAGGGTGGAAAGCGAATGAAAAACTGTTTTTT.